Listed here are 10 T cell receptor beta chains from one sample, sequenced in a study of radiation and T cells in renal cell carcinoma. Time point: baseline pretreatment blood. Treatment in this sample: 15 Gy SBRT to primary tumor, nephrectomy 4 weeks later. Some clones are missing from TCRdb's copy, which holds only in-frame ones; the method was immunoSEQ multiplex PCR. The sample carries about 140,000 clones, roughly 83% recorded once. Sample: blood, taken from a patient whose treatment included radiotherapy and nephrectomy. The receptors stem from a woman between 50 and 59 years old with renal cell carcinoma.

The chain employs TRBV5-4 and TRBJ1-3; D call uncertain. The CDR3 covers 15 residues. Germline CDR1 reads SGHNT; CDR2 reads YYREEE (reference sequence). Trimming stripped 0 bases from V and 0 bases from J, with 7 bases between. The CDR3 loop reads CASSLAGFSGNTIYF. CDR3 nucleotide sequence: TGTGCCAGCAGCTTGGCCGGGTTCTCTGGAAACACCATATATTTT.

The CDR3 DNA reads TGTGCCAGCAGCTTACCTAGCGGGGGTGCCCGTAGATCCGATACGCAGTATTTT. It is translated as CASSLPSGGARRSDTQYF. The chain recombines TRBV7-8 with TRBJ2-3, with TRBD2 matching over 10 bases. Trimming removed 2 bases from V and 6 bases from J; junction bases left unmatched: 14. CDR1 and CDR2 (germline): SGHVS, FQNEAQ. The CDR3 sequence is 18 residues long.

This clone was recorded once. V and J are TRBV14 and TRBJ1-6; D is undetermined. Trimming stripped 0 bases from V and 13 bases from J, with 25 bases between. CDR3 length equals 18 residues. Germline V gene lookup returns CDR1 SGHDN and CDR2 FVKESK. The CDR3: CASSQDLGVLLPLPPLHF. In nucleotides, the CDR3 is TGTGCCAGCAGCCAAGATCTCGGCGTTTTACTTCCCCTCCCGCCCCTCCACTTT.

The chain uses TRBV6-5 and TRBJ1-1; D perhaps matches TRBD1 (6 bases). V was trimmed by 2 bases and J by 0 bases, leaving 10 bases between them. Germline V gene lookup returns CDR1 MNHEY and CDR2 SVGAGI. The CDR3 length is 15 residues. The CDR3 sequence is CASSYGQILNTEAFF. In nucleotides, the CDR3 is TGTGCCAGCAGTTACGGACAGATTCTGAACACTGAAGCTTTCTTT.

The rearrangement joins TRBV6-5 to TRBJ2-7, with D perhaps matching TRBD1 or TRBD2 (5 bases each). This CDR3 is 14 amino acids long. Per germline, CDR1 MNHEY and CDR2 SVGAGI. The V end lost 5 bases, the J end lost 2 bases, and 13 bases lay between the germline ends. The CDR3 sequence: CASSRDPETYEQYF. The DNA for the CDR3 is TGTGCCAGCAGTAGGGACCCTGAAACCTACGAGCAGTACTTC.

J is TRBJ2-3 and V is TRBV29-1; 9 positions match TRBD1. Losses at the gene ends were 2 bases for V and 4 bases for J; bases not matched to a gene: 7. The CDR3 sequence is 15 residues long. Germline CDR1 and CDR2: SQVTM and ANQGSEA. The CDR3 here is CSVEYPGQGSDTQYF. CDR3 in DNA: TGCAGCGTTGAATACCCGGGACAGGGCTCAGATACGCAGTATTTT.

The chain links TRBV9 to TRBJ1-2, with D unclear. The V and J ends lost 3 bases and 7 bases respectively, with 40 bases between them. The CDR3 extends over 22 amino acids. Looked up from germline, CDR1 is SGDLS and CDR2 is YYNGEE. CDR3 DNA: TGTGCCAGCAGCGAACAGACCGCTCGGGCAGATGGGCCCTCTAACGTTGGTGGTGGCTACACCTTC. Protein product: CASSEQTARADGPSNVGGGYTF.

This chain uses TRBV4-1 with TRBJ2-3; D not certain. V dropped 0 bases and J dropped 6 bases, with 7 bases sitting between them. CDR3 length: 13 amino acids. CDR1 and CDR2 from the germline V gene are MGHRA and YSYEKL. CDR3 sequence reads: CASSQELSDTQYF. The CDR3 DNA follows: TGCGCCAGCAGCCAAGAATTGTCCGATACGCAGTATTTT.

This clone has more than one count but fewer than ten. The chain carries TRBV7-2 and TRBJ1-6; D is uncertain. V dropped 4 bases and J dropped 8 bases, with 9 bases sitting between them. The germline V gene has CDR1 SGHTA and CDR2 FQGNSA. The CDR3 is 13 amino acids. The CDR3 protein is CASSWRRDSPLHF. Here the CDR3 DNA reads TGTGCCAGCAGCTGGAGGAGGGATTCACCCCTCCACTTT.

The chain's CDR3 is CASSFYEGGHEQYF. The CDR3 DNA reads as TGTGCCAGCAGTTTTTATGAAGGGGGACACGAGCAGTACTTC. The gene calls are TRBV28 and TRBJ2-7, with D perhaps matching TRBD1 (6 bases). From germline, CDR1 is MDHEN and CDR2 SYDVKM. The V end was cut by 3 bases, the J end by 5 bases, with 14 bases between. The CDR3 is made up of 14 amino acids.